A single sample is the source of the 21 T cell receptor beta chains below, sequenced in a study of shared clonotypes between healthy human individuals. Profiled with immunoSEQ multiplex PCR; TCRdb holds only in-frame clones, not every one. Among about 490,000 clones listed, 81% were seen once. Material: PBMCs. The source is a woman between 40 and 55 years old in good health. Some clones in this sample may be carry-over from other donors' samples.

To note about this clone: Just one base apart from a much larger clone, this may be a read error. This rearrangement joins TRBV19 to TRBJ2-3; the D is unclear. Germline lookup yields CDR1 LNHDA and CDR2 SQIVND (reference sequence). The CDR3 length is 13 residues. With 5 bases removed from V and 1 base from J, the gap between germline ends came to 7 bases. The CDR3 loop is CASSLARTDTQYF. Here the CDR3 DNA reads TGTGCCAGTAGTTTGGCCCGCACAGATACGCAGTATTTT. The variable domain in full, with the rest retrieved from reference TRBV19 and TRBJ2-3, is DGGITQSPKYLFRKEGQNVTLSCEQNLNHDAMYWYRQDPGQGLRLIYYSQIVNDFQKGDIAEGYSVSREKKESFPLTVTSAQKNPTAFYLCASSLARTDTQYFGPGTRLTVL.

The chain joins TRBV7-3 to TRBJ2-1, with 8 bases matching TRBD2. CDR3 length: 17 amino acids. Trimming took 0 bases from V and 8 from J; bases not matched to a gene: 12. Germline lookup yields CDR1 SGHTA and CDR2 FQGTGA. The CDR3 protein is CASSLTIESGSKDEQFF. In nucleotides, the CDR3 is TGTGCCAGCAGCTTAACCATTGAAAGCGGGAGTAAGGATGAGCAGTTCTTC.

In the case of this clone: A far larger clone lies a single base away; this is likely a read error. V usage is TRBV30 and J usage is TRBJ2-7; 8 bases map to TRBD1. The junction had 10 bases not matched to a gene; V was cut back by 3 bases and J by 6 bases. The CDR3 runs to 14 residues. Germline V lookup: CDR1 GTSNPN, CDR2 SVGIG (reference sequence). The CDR3 DNA is TGTGCCTGGAGGGGTACTCCAGGGGGCCGCGAGCAGTACTTC. Its protein is CAWRGTPGGREQYF.

The V gene is TRBV5-1, the J gene TRBJ2-5, with D hard to call. Germline V gene lookup returns CDR1 SGHRS and CDR2 YFSETQ. CDR3 length: 15 residues. V was pared by 0 bases and J by 5 bases, with 14 bases between. The CDR3 nucleotides read TGCGCCAGCAGCTTGGAGGGTAGAGTTATGGAGACCCAGTACTTC. Residues: CASSLEGRVMETQYF.

This chain uses TRBV2 with TRBJ2-5, with 7 nucleotides matching TRBD1. The last part of the DNA fits TRBJ2-7 better; the J call may be wrong. CDR1 is SNHLY, CDR2 FYNNEI, per germline. The CDR3 is made up of 12 amino acids. CDR3 sequence (DNA): TGTGCCAGCAGTGAAGGGACAGGCGAGCAGTACTTC. It is translated as CASSEGTGEQYF.

V is TRBV6-4 and J is TRBJ2-3, with 12 bases aligning to TRBD2. The V gene end was trimmed by 5 bases and the J gene end by 3 bases; junction bases not matched to a gene: 3. The germline gives CDR1 MRHNA, CDR2 SNTAGT. This CDR3 region has 15 residues. The CDR3 region is CASSPTSGSTDTQYF. The CDR3 nucleotides read TGTGCCAGCAGTCCGACTAGCGGGAGTACAGATACGCAGTATTTT.

V usage is TRBV7-8 and J usage is TRBJ1-2, with 9 positions matching TRBD1. V gave up 5 bases and J gave up 7 bases; unmatched junction bases: 8. CDR1 is SGHVS and CDR2 is FQNEAQ in the germline V gene. This CDR3 comprises 14 residues. CDR3 sequence: CASSETGGAGGYTF. CDR3 nucleotides: TGTGCCAGCAGCGAAACAGGGGGCGCGGGTGGCTACACCTTC.

The chain employs TRBV25-1 and TRBJ1-1; tentative D call: TRBD1 (5 bases). Germline V gene sequence: CDR1 MGHDK, CDR2 SYGVNS. V lost 1 base and J 1 base, leaving 13 bases between the germline ends. This CDR3 comprises 16 residues. The chain's CDR3 is CASSELGAGGNTEAFF. The CDR3, as DNA: TGTGCCAGCAGTGAATTAGGTGCTGGGGGGAACACTGAAGCTTTCTTT.

The chain joins TRBV29-1 to TRBJ1-2, with no clear D. V lost 2 bases, J lost 2 bases, and 12 bases lay in between. The germline gives CDR1 SQVTM, CDR2 ANQGSEA. The CDR3 spans 14 residues. DNA of the CDR3: TGCAGCGTTGAATGGGTTCCGCTAAACTATGGCTACACCTTC. It is translated as CSVEWVPLNYGYTF. Filled out from reference TRBV29-1 and TRBJ1-2, the complete variable domain reads SAVISQKPSRDICQRGTSLTIQCQVDSQVTMMFWYRQQPGQSLTLIATANQGSEATYESGFVIDKFPISRPNLTFSTLTVSNMSPEDSSIYLCSVEWVPLNYGYTFGSGTRLTVV.

This clone came up once. Other DNA sequences in this sample translate to the same CDR3. The chain joins TRBV11-2 to TRBJ2-1; unclear D gene. This CDR3 contains 11 residues. Between the trimmed V and J ends, which lost 5 bases and 4 bases, there was a span of 3 bases. CDR1 is SGHAT and CDR2 is FQNNGV in the germline V gene. The CDR3 loop reads CASSPYNEQFF. CDR3 in DNA: TGTGCCAGCAGCCCTTACAATGAGCAGTTCTTC. Full variable domain (rest looked up from reference TRBV11-2 and TRBJ2-1): EAGVAQSPRYKIIEKRQSVAFWCNPISGHATLYWYQQILGQGPKLLIQFQNNGVVDDSQLPKDRFSAERLKGVDSTLKIQPAKLEDSAVYLCASSPYNEQFFGPGTRLTVL.

V gene TRBV4-1 combines with J gene TRBJ2-3, with D perhaps matching TRBD1 (6 bases). This CDR3 has 14 amino acids. With 7 bases removed from V and 0 bases from J, the gap between germline ends came to 11 bases. The germline V gene has CDR1 MGHRA and CDR2 YSYEKL. The CDR3 coding sequence is TGCGCCAGCAAGGGGGTGCTTAGCACAGATACGCAGTATTTT. Translated: CASKGVLSTDTQYF.

The rearrangement joins TRBV18 to TRBJ2-5; 10 bases fit TRBD1. The V segment lost 3 bases and the J segment 2 bases; nucleotides outside the gene matches: 3. Per germline, CDR1 KGHSH and CDR2 LQKENI. The CDR3 contains 15 residues. The CDR3 coding sequence is TGTGCCAGCTCACCGGACAGGGGGTGGCAAGAGACCCAGTACTTC. This gives the protein CASSPDRGWQETQYF.

As for this clone: Other DNA variants within this sample encode the same CDR3. The rearrangement links TRBV18 to TRBJ1-5; 8 bases match TRBD1. CDR1 is KGHSH and CDR2 is LQKENI in the germline V gene. V shed 3 bases, J shed 7 bases, and the junction held 5 bases outside the gene matches. The CDR3 runs to 14 residues. CDR3 region: CASSPDRAGQPQHF. CDR3 DNA sequence: TGTGCCAGCTCACCGGACAGGGCTGGCCAGCCCCAGCATTTT.

V is TRBV28 and J is TRBJ1-5; 7 bases are a match to TRBD1. Germline loops: CDR1 MDHEN, CDR2 SYDVKM. This CDR3 has 16 amino acids. Trimming took 2 bases from V and 5 from J; bases not matched to a gene: 9. CDR3 DNA: TGTGCCAGCAGTTTACCCCTTTTAGGGGGCGATCAGCCCCAGCATTTT. Its protein product is CASSLPLLGGDQPQHF.

This CDR3 is CASSVDPLGYEQYF. The DNA of the CDR3 is TGTGCCAGCAGCGTAGATCCGCTAGGCTACGAGCAGTACTTC. This sequence joins TRBV9 and TRBJ2-7; D gene uncertain. Germline loops: CDR1 SGDLS, CDR2 YYNGEE. The CDR3 is made up of 14 amino acids. Trimming left V 0 bases short and J 3 bases short, with 10 bases between.

V and J are TRBV28 and TRBJ2-7, with D perhaps TRBD1 (5 bases). CDR1 is MDHEN and CDR2 is SYDVKM in the germline V gene. This CDR3 is built from 12 residues. CDR3 DNA sequence: TGTGCTCTCAAGGGGTATTCTTCCGAGCAGTACTTC. Its protein is CALKGYSSEQYF.

A remark on this clone: With a much larger clone just one base away, this may be a read error. The chain recombines TRBV11-2 with TRBJ2-1; 14 bases fit TRBD2. The germline V gene has CDR1 SGHAT and CDR2 FQNNGV. CDR3 length: 18 residues. This CDR3 is CASSPLRLAGGPGNERFF. CDR3 nucleotide sequence: TGTGCCAGCAGCCCCCTTAGACTAGCGGGAGGGCCTGGCAATGAGCGGTTCTTC. The whole variable domain, filled in from reference TRBV11-2 and TRBJ2-1, reads EAGVAQSPRYKIIEKRQSVAFWCNPISGHATLYWYQQILGQGPKLLIQFQNNGVVDDSQLPKDRFSAERLKGVDSTLKIQPAKLEDSAVYLCASSPLRLAGGPGNERFFGPGTRLTVL.

The chain employs TRBV28 and TRBJ1-2; TRBD1 matches at 7 bases. There are 16 residues in the CDR3. The ends lost 1 base at V and 6 bases at J; junction bases unmatched: 11. From germline, CDR1 is MDHEN and CDR2 SYDVKM. The chain's CDR3 is CASSLFGQAESDGYTF. The CDR3 DNA sequence: TGTGCCAGCAGTTTATTCGGACAGGCCGAGAGTGATGGCTACACCTTC.

The CDR3 DNA follows: TGTGCCAGCAGCCAAATGGGACTAGCGGGAGGGAACACAGATACGCAGTATTTT. Amino acids: CASSQMGLAGGNTDTQYF. V is TRBV7-3 and J is TRBJ2-3; 16 positions agree with TRBD2. Germline loops: CDR1 SGHTA, CDR2 FQGTGA. Losses at the gene ends were 5 bases for V and 2 bases for J; bases not matched to a gene: 7. This CDR3 has 18 amino acids.

The chain uses TRBV18 and TRBJ1-5; D is uncertain. This CDR3 contains 15 residues. The germline gives CDR1 KGHSH, CDR2 LQKENI. Trimming shortened V by 2 bases and J by 1 base, and 9 bases separated the two germline ends. The DNA of the CDR3 is TGTGCCAGCTCACCAGGGGAGGCCAGCAATCAGCCCCAGCATTTT. It specifies CASSPGEASNQPQHF.

Concerning this clone itself: With a far larger clone one base away, a read error is the likely cause. The rearrangement joins TRBV10-3 to TRBJ2-7, with D possibly being TRBD1 (5 bases). CDR3 size: 12 residues. Germline values: CDR1 ENHRY, CDR2 SYGVKD. V was cut by 6 bases and J by 4 bases, with 10 bases left in between. CDR3 region: CAISRVGYEQYF. In nucleotides, the CDR3 is TGTGCCATCAGCAGGGTAGGTTACGAGCAGTACTTC.